Listed below are T cell receptor beta chains from one sample, sequenced in a study of control samples from healthy donors and cancer patients. Assay used: immunoSEQ multiplex PCR; TCRdb lists only in-frame clones, some missing. The sample holds about 71,000 clones, 89% seen once. Sequenced input: PBMCs. These receptors were obtained from a man aged 55 to 69 with lung cancer. Both conserved end residues are trimmed from each CDR3. A row's size may be missing; if present it is once, few, many or a size class.

J gene | V gene | clone size | CDR3 protein
TRBJ2-1 | TRBV6-1 | NA | ASSEGGTGTNEQF
TRBJ2-3 | TRBV7-3 | NA | ASSRKGASTDTQY
TRBJ1-6 | TRBV7-6 | NA | ASSSDRLLSPLH
TRBJ2-1 | TRBV15 | NA | ATRMAIGDTKRDEQF
TRBJ2-5 | TRBV7-2 | NA | ASSFEQGQTQY
TRBJ1-2 | TRBV27 | NA | ASSPRGDLGYGYT
TRBJ1-2 | TRBV10-2 | NA | ASSEAGAYGYT
TRBJ1-2 | TRBV4-1 | few | ASSPRGSNYGYT
TRBJ1-3 | TRBV2 | NA | ASSGGHSYSGNTIY
TRBJ2-1 | TRBV7-3 | NA | ASSRNSASFLYNEQF
TRBJ2-5 | TRBV7-8 | NA | ASSLGQIIQETQY
TRBJ2-3 | TRBV2 | NA | ANLRQDSSTDTQY
TRBJ2-1 | TRBV5-5 | NA | ASSFDPSLSYNEQF
TRBJ1-2 | TRBV7-2 | NA | ASSPSKSGVVGYT
TRBJ1-2 | TRBV5-4 | few | ASSSQGVRGYT
TRBJ1-5 | TRBV27 | NA | ASSFGGPGQPQH
TRBJ2-6 | TRBV19 | NA | ASSNDRVGANVLT
TRBJ1-6 | TRBV3-1/TRBV3-2 | NA | ASSPGPSSPLH
TRBJ1-3 | TRBV2 | NA | ASSELGQAGNTIY
TRBJ1-5 | TRBV10-1 | NA | ASSMDRGQPQH
TRBJ2-5 | TRBV30 | NA | AWSVTGRGTMGTQY
TRBJ1-2 | TRBV7-8 | NA | ASSAGTGKGGYT
TRBJ2-1 | TRBV10-1 | NA | ASSESRTTGNEQF
TRBJ2-5 | TRBV3-1/TRBV3-2 | NA | ASSPRGGRETQY
TRBJ1-6 | TRBV6-5 | once | ASSYANSPLH
TRBJ2-2 | TRBV5-1 | NA | ASSLVRGDTGELF
TRBJ1-1 | TRBV18 | NA | ASSRGENTEAF
TRBJ2-3 | TRBV7-9 | few | ASSSPPGQPTDTQY
TRBJ2-1 | TRBV27 | NA | ASSLARWRGAEQF
TRBJ1-6 | TRBV21-1 | NA | ASREVFPPIYNSPLH
TRBJ2-7 | TRBV18 | NA | ASSPLDRGYEQY
TRBJ2-2 | TRBV18 | NA | ASSRTGANTGELF
TRBJ2-4 | TRBV24-1 | NA | ATSDPRQAKNIQY
TRBJ2-1 | TRBV9 | NA | ASSPTLDRGNEQF
TRBJ1-5 | TRBV6-6 | NA | ASSDRGLQPQH
TRBJ1-1 | TRBV10-3 | NA | AISGAGANTEAF
TRBJ2-1 | TRBV4-1 | NA | ASSMFGTAIDEQF
TRBJ2-5 | TRBV5-1 | NA | ASSLPSGKETQY
TRBJ1-1 | TRBV7-9 | NA | ASSLGGVETEAF
TRBJ2-2 | TRBV18 | NA | ASSPDTRNTGELF
TRBJ1-6 | TRBV10-1 | NA | ASSEGDGSPLH
TRBJ2-4 | TRBV6-5 | NA | ASSYIRGHGNIQY
TRBJ1-4 | TRBV6-5 | NA | ASSWERTNEKLF
TRBJ1-2 | TRBV20-1 | NA | SAPDSHGYT
TRBJ1-1 | TRBV6-5 | NA | ASSYSASWEAF
TRBJ2-3 | TRBV7-2 | NA | ASSLAGSGGQY
TRBJ2-4 | TRBV12-5 | NA | ASGPQGATKNIQY
TRBJ2-7 | TRBV7-8 | once | ASSLGQDLGEQY
TRBJ1-3 | TRBV5-4 | NA | ATEPGQGNRVSGNTIY
TRBJ1-4 | TRBV27 | once | ACGAFNEKLF
TRBJ2-4 | TRBV7-3 | few | ASSLEPYRYCIQY
TRBJ2-3 | TRBV24-1 | once | ATRSGGASDTQY
TRBJ2-1 | TRBV5-5 | NA | ASSEGGFNEQF
TRBJ2-3 | TRBV9 | NA | ASSVSEGRTDTQY
TRBJ1-3 | TRBV7-9 | NA | ASSSTRIAGGNTIY
TRBJ1-2 | TRBV10-1 | NA | ASSEGTRLEGGYT